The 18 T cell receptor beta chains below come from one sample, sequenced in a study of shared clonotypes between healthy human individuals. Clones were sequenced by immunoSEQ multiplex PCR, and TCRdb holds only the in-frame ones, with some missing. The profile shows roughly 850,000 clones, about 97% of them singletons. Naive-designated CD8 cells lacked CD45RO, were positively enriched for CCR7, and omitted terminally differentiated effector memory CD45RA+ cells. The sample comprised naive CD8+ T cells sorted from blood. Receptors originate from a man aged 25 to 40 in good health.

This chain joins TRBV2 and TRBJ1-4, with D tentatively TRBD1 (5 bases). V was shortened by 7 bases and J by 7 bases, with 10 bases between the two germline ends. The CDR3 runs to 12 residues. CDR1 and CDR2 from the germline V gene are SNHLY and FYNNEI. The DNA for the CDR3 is TGTGCCAGCATGTCAGGGAGTGAAAAACTGTTTTTT. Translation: CASMSGSEKLFF.

DNA of the CDR3: TGTGCCAGCAGCCGTTTCCGGGACAGCCCGTCCGCGCTTAATGAAAAACTGTTTTTT. Encoded protein: CASSRFRDSPSALNEKLFF. J is TRBJ1-4 and V is TRBV5-6, with 7 bases aligning to TRBD1. The CDR3 has 19 residues. Losses at the gene ends were 4 bases for V and 4 bases for J; bases not matched to a gene: 19. CDR1 is SGHDT, CDR2 YYEEEE, per germline. Full variable domain (remainder filled in from reference TRBV5-6 and TRBJ1-4): DAGVTQSPTHLIKTRGQQVTLRCSPKSGHDTVSWYQQALGQGPQFIFQYYEEEERQRGNFPDRFSGHQFPNYSSELNVNALLLGDSALYLCASSRFRDSPSALNEKLFFGSGTQLSVL.

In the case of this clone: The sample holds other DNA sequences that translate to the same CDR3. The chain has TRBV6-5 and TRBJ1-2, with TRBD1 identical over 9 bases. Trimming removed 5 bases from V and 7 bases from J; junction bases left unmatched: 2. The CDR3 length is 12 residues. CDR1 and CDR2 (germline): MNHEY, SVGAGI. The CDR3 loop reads CASSRDRVGYTF. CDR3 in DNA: TGTGCCAGCAGTAGGGACAGGGTTGGCTACACCTTC.

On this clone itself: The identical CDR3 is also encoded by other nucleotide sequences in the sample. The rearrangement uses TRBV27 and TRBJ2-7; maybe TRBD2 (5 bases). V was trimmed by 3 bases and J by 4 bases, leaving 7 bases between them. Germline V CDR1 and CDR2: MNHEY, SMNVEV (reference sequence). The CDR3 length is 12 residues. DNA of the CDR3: TGTGCCAGCAGTTTTTCGGGATACGAGCAGTACTTC. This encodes CASSFSGYEQYF.

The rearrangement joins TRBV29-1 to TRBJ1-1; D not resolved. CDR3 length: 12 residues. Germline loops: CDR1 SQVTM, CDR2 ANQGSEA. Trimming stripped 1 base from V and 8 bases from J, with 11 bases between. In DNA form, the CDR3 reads TGCAGCGTTGAAGGGACCCTCTGGGAAGCTTTCTTT. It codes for CSVEGTLWEAFF.

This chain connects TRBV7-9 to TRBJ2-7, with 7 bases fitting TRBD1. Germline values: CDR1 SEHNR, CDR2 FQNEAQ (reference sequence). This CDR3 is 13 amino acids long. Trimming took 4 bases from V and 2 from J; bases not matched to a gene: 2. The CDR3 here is CASSWDSTYEQYF. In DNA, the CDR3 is TGTGCCAGCAGCTGGGACAGCACCTACGAGCAGTACTTC.

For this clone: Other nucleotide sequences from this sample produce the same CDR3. The chain's CDR3 is CSVEGRAGSYNEQFF. The CDR3 DNA sequence: TGCAGCGTTGAAGGGCGGGCAGGGTCCTACAATGAGCAGTTCTTC. The gene calls are TRBV29-1 and TRBJ2-1; perhaps D is TRBD1 or TRBD2 (5 bases each). The CDR3 loop spans 15 amino acids. The germline V gene has CDR1 SQVTM and CDR2 ANQGSEA. The V and J ends lost 1 base and 1 base respectively, with 11 bases between them.

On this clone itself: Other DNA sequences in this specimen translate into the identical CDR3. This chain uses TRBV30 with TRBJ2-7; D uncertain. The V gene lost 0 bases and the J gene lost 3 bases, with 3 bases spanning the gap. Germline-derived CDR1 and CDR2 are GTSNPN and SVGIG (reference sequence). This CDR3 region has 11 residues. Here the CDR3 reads CAWSVLYEQYF. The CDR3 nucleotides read TGTGCCTGGAGTGTCCTCTACGAGCAGTACTTC.

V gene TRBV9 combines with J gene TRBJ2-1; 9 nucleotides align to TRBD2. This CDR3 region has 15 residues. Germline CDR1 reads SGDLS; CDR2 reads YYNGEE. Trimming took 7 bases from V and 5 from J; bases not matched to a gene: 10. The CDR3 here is CASAEDSGSHNEQFF. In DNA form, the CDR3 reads TGTGCCAGCGCTGAAGATAGCGGGAGCCACAATGAGCAGTTCTTC.

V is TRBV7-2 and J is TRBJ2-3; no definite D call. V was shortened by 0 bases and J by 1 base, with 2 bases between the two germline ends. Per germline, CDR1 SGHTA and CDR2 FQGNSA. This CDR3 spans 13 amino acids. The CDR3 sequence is CASSLARTDTQYF. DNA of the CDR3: TGTGCCAGCAGCTTAGCGCGCACAGATACGCAGTATTTT.

CDR3 nucleotide sequence: TGCAGCGTTGAAGACCTGACTAGCGGGAGGTGGAATGAGCAGTTCTTC. This gives the protein CSVEDLTSGRWNEQFF. The J gene is TRBJ2-1, the V gene TRBV29-1; TRBD2 agrees at 13 bases. V gave up 0 bases and J gave up 7 bases; unmatched junction bases: 6. The germline V gene has CDR1 SQVTM and CDR2 ANQGSEA. This CDR3 spans 16 amino acids.

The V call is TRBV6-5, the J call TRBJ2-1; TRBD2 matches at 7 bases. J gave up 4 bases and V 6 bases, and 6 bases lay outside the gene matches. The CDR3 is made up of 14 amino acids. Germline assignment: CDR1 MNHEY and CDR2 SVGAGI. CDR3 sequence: CASRTSGDYNEQFF. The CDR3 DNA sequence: TGTGCCAGCAGAACGAGCGGGGATTACAATGAGCAGTTCTTC.

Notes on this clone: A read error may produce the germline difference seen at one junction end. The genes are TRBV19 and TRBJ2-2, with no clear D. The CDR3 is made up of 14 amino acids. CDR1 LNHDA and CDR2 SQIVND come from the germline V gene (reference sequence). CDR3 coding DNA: TGTGCCAGTAGAATAGGTTTGTTCACCGGGGAGCTGTTTTTT. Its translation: CASRIGLFTGELFF.

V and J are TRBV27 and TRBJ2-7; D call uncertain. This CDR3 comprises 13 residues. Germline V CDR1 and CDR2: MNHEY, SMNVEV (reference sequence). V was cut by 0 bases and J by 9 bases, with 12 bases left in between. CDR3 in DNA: TGTGCCAGCAGTTTATCACCGCAACGCGTGCAGTACTTC. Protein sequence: CASSLSPQRVQYF.

The CDR3 sequence is CASRNGTDNYEQYF. The CDR3 coding sequence is TGTGCCAGCAGAAACGGGACAGACAACTACGAGCAGTACTTC. V is TRBV5-4 and J is TRBJ2-7, with 7 positions matching TRBD1. There are 14 residues in the CDR3. V was clipped by 5 bases and J by 3 bases; unmatched bases: 8. Germline V lookup: CDR1 SGHNT, CDR2 YYREEE (reference sequence).

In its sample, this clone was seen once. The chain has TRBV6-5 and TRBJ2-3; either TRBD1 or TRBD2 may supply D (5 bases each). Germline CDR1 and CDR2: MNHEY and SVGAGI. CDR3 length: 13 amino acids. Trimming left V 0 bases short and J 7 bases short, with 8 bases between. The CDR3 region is CASSYSWGNTQYF. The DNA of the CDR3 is TGTGCCAGCAGTTACTCGTGGGGGAATACGCAGTATTTT.

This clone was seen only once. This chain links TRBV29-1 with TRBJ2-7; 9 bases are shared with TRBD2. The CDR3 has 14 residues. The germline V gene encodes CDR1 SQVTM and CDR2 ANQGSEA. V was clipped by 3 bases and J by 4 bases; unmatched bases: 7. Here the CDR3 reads CSVEISGRNYEQYF. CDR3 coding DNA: TGCAGCGTTGAGATTAGCGGGAGAAATTACGAGCAGTACTTC.

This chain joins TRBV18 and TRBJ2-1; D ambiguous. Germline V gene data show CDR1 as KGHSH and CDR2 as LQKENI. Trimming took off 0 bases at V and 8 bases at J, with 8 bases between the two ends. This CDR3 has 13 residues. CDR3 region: CASSPPEIYEQFF. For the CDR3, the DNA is TGTGCCAGCTCACCACCGGAGATCTATGAGCAGTTCTTC. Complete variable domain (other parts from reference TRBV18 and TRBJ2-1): NAGVMQNPRHLVRRRGQEARLRCSPMKGHSHVYWYRQLPEEGLKFMVYLQKENIIDESGMPKERFSAEFPKEGPSILRIQQVVRGDSAAYFCASSPPEIYEQFFGPGTRLTVL.